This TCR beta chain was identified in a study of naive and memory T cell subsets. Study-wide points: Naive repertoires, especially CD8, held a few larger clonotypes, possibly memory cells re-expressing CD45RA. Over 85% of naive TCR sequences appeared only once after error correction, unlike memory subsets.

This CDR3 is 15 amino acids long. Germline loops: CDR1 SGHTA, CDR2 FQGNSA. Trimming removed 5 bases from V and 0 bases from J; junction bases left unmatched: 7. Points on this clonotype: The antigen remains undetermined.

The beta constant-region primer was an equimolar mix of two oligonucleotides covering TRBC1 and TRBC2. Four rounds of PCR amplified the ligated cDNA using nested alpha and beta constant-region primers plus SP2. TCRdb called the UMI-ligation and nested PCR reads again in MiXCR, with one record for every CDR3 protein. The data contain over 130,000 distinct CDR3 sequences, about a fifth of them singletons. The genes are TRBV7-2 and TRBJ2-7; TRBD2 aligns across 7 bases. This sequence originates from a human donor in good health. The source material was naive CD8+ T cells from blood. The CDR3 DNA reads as TGTGCCAGCAGCGCACATAGCGGGCCCTCCTACGAGCAGTACTTC. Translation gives CASSAHSGPSYEQYF.